Following are 20 T cell receptor beta chains from one sample sequenced in a study of monozygotic twins with cystic fibrosis. TCRdb's table, derived via immunoSEQ multiplex PCR, lists solely in-frame clones and lacks some. The sample has under 20,000 clones, about 90% seen once; the top ten hold around 1.5%. The sequencing input was blood. The receptor set was obtained from a girl aged 2 to 9 with cystic fibrosis.

This sequence joins TRBV6-5 and TRBJ2-1, with a possible D match to TRBD1 (5 bases). This CDR3 is 14 amino acids long. Germline CDR1 reads MNHEY; CDR2 reads SVGAGI. V was shortened by 3 bases and J by 6 bases, with 12 bases between the two germline ends. The CDR3: CASSYTGSGNEQFF. The CDR3 DNA reads TGTGCCAGCAGTTATACAGGCTCAGGCAATGAGCAGTTCTTC.

The CDR3 coding sequence is TGCGCCAGCAGCTCATCCGGGACAGGTTCCTACGAGCAGTACTTC. This sequence encodes CASSSSGTGSYEQYF. The genes are TRBV4-1 and TRBJ2-7; 8 positions agree with TRBD1. V was clipped by 5 bases and J by 1 base; unmatched bases: 7. This CDR3 is built from 15 residues. The V gene's germline CDR1 is MGHRA and CDR2 YSYEKL.

This chain links TRBV19 with TRBJ2-1; no reliable D call. The ends were cut back, 3 bases at V and 0 bases at J, with 21 bases in the middle. The CDR3 loop spans 19 amino acids. Germline-derived CDR1 and CDR2 are LNHDA and SQIVND (reference sequence). CDR3 in amino acids: CASSMGLLVVQSSYNEQFF. As DNA, the CDR3 is TGTGCCAGTAGTATGGGTCTATTAGTGGTACAGAGCTCCTACAATGAGCAGTTCTTC.

The rearrangement joins TRBV27 to TRBJ1-1, with 8 nucleotides matching TRBD1. Germline CDR1 reads MNHEY; CDR2 reads SMNVEV (reference sequence). This CDR3 has 15 amino acids. V lost 0 bases, J lost 4 bases, and 4 bases stayed unmatched. The CDR3 DNA reads TGTGCCAGCAGTTTATCGGCAGGGGGCGTCACTGAAGCTTTCTTT. Translation gives CASSLSAGGVTEAFF.

V is TRBV29-1 and J is TRBJ2-5; D gene unclear. The CDR3 loop spans 12 amino acids. CDR1 SQVTM and CDR2 ANQGSEA come from the germline V gene. The CDR3 DNA reads as TGCAGTGGATGGGGTCAGAAAGAGACCCAGTACTTC. It yields the protein CSGWGQKETQYF.

The rearrangement uses TRBV2 and TRBJ1-4, with 9 bases aligning to TRBD1. The CDR3 is 13 residues long. Germline CDR1 and CDR2: SNHLY and FYNNEI. The trim removed 6 bases at V and 5 bases at J, leaving 1 base unmatched. The CDR3 DNA follows: TGTGCCAGCAGGGGGACAGGGAATGAAAAACTGTTTTTT. This translates into CASRGTGNEKLFF.

The gene calls are TRBV5-1 and TRBJ1-4; no definite D call. This CDR3 region has 14 residues. The V and J ends lost 1 base and 8 bases respectively, with 12 bases between them. Germline assignment: CDR1 SGHRS and CDR2 YFSETQ. CDR3 sequence: CASSLYGRREKLFF. The CDR3 DNA sequence: TGCGCCAGCAGCTTGTATGGCAGGCGGGAAAAACTGTTTTTT.

The chain has TRBV30 and TRBJ2-7; TRBD2 matches at 8 bases. Germline V CDR1 and CDR2: GTSNPN, SVGIG (reference sequence). This CDR3 region has 14 residues. With 0 bases clipped from V and 9 bases from J, the junction kept 10 bases outside the gene matches. This CDR3 reads CAWSVRLAGGVQYF. The CDR3 DNA follows: TGTGCCTGGAGTGTTAGGCTAGCGGGCGGGGTGCAGTACTTC.

This chain links TRBV7-9 with TRBJ1-1; 7 bases line up with TRBD1. V gave up 5 bases and J gave up 3 bases; unmatched junction bases: 9. The CDR3 is made up of 15 amino acids. The germline V gene encodes CDR1 SEHNR and CDR2 FQNEAQ (reference sequence). CDR3 sequence (DNA): TGTGCCAGCAGCCCCCTCGGGACAGTCGACACTGAAGCTTTCTTT. Amino acids: CASSPLGTVDTEAFF.

This clone has a single count. The chain has TRBV5-6 and TRBJ1-2, with D tentatively TRBD1 (5 bases). Between the trimmed V and J ends, which lost 2 bases and 3 bases, there was a span of 20 bases. Germline loops: CDR1 SGHDT, CDR2 YYEEEE. CDR3 length equals 17 residues. The CDR3 nucleotides read TGTGCCAGCAGCTTTAAGGGGATCCTTGGTACGGACTATGGCTACACCTTC. It yields the protein CASSFKGILGTDYGYTF.

V and J are TRBV27 and TRBJ1-3; D possibly corresponds to TRBD1 (6 bases). Trimming took off 5 bases at V and 0 bases at J, with 14 bases between the two ends. The CDR3 is 16 amino acids. From germline, CDR1 is MNHEY and CDR2 SMNVEV (reference sequence). CDR3 DNA: TGTGCCAGCAGTCCCCCACAGGGTCCCTCTGGAAACACCATATATTTT. It yields the protein CASSPPQGPSGNTIYF.

The chain carries TRBV13 and TRBJ2-1; D not resolved. The CDR3 loop spans 15 amino acids. Trimming shortened V by 7 bases and J by 4 bases, and 17 bases separated the two germline ends. CDR1 is PRHDT and CDR2 is FYEKMQ in the germline V gene (reference sequence). CDR3 region: CASTEGSAVYNEQFF. In DNA, the CDR3 is TGTGCCAGCACCGAAGGATCGGCCGTTTACAATGAGCAGTTCTTC.

J is TRBJ2-7 and V is TRBV5-4; D assignment may be TRBD1 or TRBD2 (5 bases each). The CDR3 contains 16 residues. The germline V and J ends were trimmed by 4 bases and 7 bases, with 24 bases remaining between them. Germline lookup yields CDR1 SGHNT and CDR2 YYREEE (reference sequence). CDR3 sequence (DNA): TGTGCCAGCAGCAACCTACCCGCCGGGACCCTCTGGGAGCAGTACTTC. This codes for CASSNLPAGTLWEQYF.

The chain carries TRBV2 and TRBJ2-3, with 9 bases aligning to TRBD2. V was pared by 1 base and J by 6 bases, with 5 bases of the junction left unmatched. Germline V lookup: CDR1 SNHLY, CDR2 FYNNEI. CDR3 length: 15 amino acids. The CDR3 DNA reads TGTGCCAGCAGTGAAGGAGGAAGCGGGGGGGATACGCAGTATTTT. Protein: CASSEGGSGGDTQYF. Looking up the rest from reference TRBV2 and TRBJ2-3 gives the full variable domain: EPEVTQTPSHQVTQMGQEVILRCVPISNHLYFYWYRQILGQKVEFLVSFYNNEISEKSEIFDDQFSVERPDGSNFTLKIRSTKLEDSAMYFCASSEGGSGGDTQYFGPGTRLTVL.

This clone was counted a single time. V usage is TRBV6-1 and J usage is TRBJ2-1, with 7 bases fitting TRBD1. Germline trimming cut 4 bases from V and 2 bases from J; bases unmatched to any gene: 11. Germline V gives CDR1 MNHNS, CDR2 SASEGT. The CDR3 consists of 17 residues. CDR3 sequence reads: CASSVTTGSMAYNEQFF. The CDR3 region has the DNA TGTGCCAGCAGTGTCACGACAGGGAGTATGGCCTACAATGAGCAGTTCTTC.

The V gene is TRBV7-2, the J gene TRBJ2-1, with D tentatively TRBD2 (7 bases). The V end was cut by 5 bases, the J end by 7 bases, with 24 bases between. Germline V CDR1 and CDR2: SGHTA, FQGNSA. The CDR3 has 17 residues. The CDR3 spells CASSPRPGGRYENEQFF. The CDR3 coding sequence is TGTGCCAGCAGCCCTCGACCCGGGGGGCGCTATGAAAATGAGCAGTTCTTC.

This clone came up a few times. This sequence joins TRBV18 and TRBJ1-1, with D perhaps TRBD1 (5 bases). The length of the CDR3 is 13 residues. The V end was cut by 4 bases, the J end by 7 bases, with 13 bases between. Germline V gene lookup returns CDR1 KGHSH and CDR2 LQKENI. CDR3 bases: TGTGCCAGCTCACAAGGAGACAGACTTGAAGCTTTCTTT. The encoded protein is CASSQGDRLEAFF.

As regards this clone: Other DNA variants within this sample encode the same CDR3. Here the CDR3 reads CSARGGETQYF. The CDR3 nucleotides read TGCAGTGCTAGAGGGGGAGAGACCCAGTACTTC. The chain joins TRBV20-1 to TRBJ2-5, with no clear D. Trimming stripped 1 base from V and 4 bases from J, with 4 bases between. Germline lookup yields CDR1 DFQATT and CDR2 SNEGSKA (reference sequence). This CDR3 has 11 residues.

The rearrangement uses TRBV6-5 and TRBJ1-6, with 9 bases fitting TRBD1. Looked up from germline, CDR1 is MNHEY and CDR2 is SVGAGI. The junction had 9 bases not matched to a gene; V was cut back by 5 bases and J by 10 bases. CDR3 size: 15 residues. The CDR3 bases are TGTGCCAGCAGTCGACCGGGACAGGGTGAATCACCCCTCCACTTT. It encodes CASSRPGQGESPLHF.

The CDR3 region has the DNA TGTGCCAGCAGCCGGACAGGGGGCAGGGGCTACACCTTC. Translating gives CASSRTGGRGYTF. This chain joins TRBV5-4 and TRBJ1-2; 11 nucleotides align to TRBD1. This CDR3 has 13 amino acids. The V and J ends lost 4 bases and 8 bases, in that order; junction bases with no gene match: 4. Germline assignment: CDR1 SGHNT and CDR2 YYREEE (reference sequence).